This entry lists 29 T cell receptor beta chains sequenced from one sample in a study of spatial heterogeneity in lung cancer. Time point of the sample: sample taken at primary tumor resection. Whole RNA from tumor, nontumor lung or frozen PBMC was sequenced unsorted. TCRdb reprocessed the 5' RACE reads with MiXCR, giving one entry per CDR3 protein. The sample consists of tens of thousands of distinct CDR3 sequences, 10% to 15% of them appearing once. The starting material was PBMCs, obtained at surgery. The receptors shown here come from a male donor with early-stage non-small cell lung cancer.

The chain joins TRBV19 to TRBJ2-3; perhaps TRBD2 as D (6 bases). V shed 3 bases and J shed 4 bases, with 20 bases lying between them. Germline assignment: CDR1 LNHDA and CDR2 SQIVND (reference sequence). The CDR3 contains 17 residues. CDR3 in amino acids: CASSILLASTGADTQYF. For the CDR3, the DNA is TGTGCCAGTAGTATCCTCCTAGCGTCCACCGGGGCAGATACGCAGTATTTT.

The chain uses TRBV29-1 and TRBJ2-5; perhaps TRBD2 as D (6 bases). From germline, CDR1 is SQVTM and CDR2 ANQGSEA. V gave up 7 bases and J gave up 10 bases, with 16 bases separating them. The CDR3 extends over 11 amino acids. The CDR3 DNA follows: TGCAGCGCTACATATATGGAGGGCCAGTACTTC. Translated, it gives CSATYMEGQYF. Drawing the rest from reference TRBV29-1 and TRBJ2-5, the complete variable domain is SAVISQKPSRDICQRGTSLTIQCQVDSQVTMMFWYRQQPGQSLTLIATANQGSEATYESGFVIDKFPISRPNLTFSTLTVSNMSPEDSSIYLCSATYMEGQYFGPGTRLLVL.

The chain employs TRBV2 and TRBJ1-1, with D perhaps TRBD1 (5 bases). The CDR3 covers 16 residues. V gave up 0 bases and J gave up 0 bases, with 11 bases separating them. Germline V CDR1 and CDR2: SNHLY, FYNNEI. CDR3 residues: CASSEAGAIVNTEAFF. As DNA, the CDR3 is TGTGCCAGCAGTGAAGCCGGGGCGATTGTGAACACTGAAGCTTTCTTT.

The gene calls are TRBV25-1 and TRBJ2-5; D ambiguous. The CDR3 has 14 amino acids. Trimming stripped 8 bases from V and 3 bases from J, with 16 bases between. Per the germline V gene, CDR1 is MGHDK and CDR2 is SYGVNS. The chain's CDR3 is CASENTRLEETQYF. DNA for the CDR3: TGTGCCAGCGAGAACACCCGATTGGAAGAGACCCAGTACTTC.

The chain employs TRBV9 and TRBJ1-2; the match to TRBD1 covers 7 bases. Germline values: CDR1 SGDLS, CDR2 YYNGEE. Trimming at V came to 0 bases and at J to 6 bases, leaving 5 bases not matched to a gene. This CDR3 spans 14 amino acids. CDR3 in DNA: TGTGCCAGCAGCGTAGATGACAGGGTCGATGGCTACACCTTC. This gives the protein CASSVDDRVDGYTF.

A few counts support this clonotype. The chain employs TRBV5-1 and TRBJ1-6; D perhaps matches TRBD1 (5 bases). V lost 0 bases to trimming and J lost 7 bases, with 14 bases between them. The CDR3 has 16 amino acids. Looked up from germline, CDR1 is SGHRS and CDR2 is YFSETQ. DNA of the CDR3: TGCGCCAGCAGCTTGGTTGGGGCCCTCGGGAATTCACCCCTCCACTTT. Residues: CASSLVGALGNSPLHF.

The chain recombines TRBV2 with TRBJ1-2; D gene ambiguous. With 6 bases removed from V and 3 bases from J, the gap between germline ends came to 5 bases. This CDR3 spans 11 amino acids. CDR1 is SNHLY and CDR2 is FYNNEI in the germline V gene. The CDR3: CASRRDYGYTF. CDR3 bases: TGTGCCAGCAGGAGGGACTATGGCTACACCTTC.

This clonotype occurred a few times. The CDR3 is CAWSEPASYEQYF. CDR3 nucleotides: TGTGCCTGGAGTGAGCCGGCGTCCTACGAGCAGTACTTC. The chain has TRBV30 and TRBJ2-7; D uncertain. The V gene's germline CDR1 is GTSNPN and CDR2 SVGIG (reference sequence). The CDR3 covers 13 residues. Trimming cost V 1 base and J 1 base, with 8 bases left between them.

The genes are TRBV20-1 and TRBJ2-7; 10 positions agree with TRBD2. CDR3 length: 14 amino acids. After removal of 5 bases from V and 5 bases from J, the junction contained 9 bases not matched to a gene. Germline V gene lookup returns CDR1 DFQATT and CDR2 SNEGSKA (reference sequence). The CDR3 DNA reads TGCAGTGCTCCGGGACTAGCGAGTGGAGACGAGCAGTACTTC. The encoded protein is CSAPGLASGDEQYF.

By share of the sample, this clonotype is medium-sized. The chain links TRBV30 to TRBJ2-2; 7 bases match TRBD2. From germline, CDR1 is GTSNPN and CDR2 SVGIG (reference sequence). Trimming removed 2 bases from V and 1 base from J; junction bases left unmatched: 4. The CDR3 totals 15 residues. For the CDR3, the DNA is TGTGCCTGGAGTCTTAGCGGGCGGAACACCGGGGAGCTGTTTTTT. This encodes CAWSLSGRNTGELFF. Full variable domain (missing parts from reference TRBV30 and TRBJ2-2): SQTIHQWPATLVQPVGSPLSLECTVEGTSNPNLYWYRQAAGRGLQLLFYSVGIGQISSEVPQNLSASRPQDRQFILSSKKLLLSDSGFYLCAWSLSGRNTGELFFGEGSRLTVL.

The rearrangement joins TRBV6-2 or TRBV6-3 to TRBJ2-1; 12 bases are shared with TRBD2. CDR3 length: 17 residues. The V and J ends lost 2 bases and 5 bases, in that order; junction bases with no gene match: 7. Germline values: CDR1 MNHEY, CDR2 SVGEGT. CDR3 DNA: TGTGCCAGCAGTTACGAGGCTAGCGGGGGGGCCAACAATGAGCAGTTCTTC. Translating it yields CASSYEASGGANNEQFF.

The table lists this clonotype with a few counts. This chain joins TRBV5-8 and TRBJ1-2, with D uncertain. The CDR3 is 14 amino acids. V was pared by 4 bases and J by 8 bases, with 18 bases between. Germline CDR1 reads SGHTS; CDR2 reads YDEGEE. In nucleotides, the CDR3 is TGTGCCAGCAGCCCGCCGGCGAAGGGAGAAGGCTACACCTTC. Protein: CASSPPAKGEGYTF.

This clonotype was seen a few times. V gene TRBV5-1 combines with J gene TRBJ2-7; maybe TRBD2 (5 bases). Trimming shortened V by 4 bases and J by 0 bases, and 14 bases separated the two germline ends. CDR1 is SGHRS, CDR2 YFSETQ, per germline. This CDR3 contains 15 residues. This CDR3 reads CASSSQTGSSYEQYF. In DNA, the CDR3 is TGCGCCAGCAGCAGCCAGACTGGGAGCTCCTACGAGCAGTACTTC.

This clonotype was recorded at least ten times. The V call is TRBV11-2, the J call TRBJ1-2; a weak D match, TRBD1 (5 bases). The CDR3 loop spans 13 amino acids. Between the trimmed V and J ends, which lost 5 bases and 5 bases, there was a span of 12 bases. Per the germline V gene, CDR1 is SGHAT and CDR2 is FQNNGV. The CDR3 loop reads CASSPGQGYGYTF. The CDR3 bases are TGTGCCAGCAGCCCGGGGCAGGGTTATGGCTACACCTTC.

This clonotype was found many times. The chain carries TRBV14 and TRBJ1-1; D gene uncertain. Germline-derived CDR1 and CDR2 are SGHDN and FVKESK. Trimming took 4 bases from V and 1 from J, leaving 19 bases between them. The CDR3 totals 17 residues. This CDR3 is CASSLPRGREGNTEAFF. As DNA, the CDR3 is TGTGCCAGCAGCCTCCCACGGGGAAGAGAAGGGAACACTGAAGCTTTCTTT.

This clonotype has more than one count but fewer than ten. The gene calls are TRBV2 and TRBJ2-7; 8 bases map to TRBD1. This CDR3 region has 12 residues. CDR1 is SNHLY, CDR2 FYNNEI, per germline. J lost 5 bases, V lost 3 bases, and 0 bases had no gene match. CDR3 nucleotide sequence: TGTGCCAGCAGTGACAGGGGGCACGAGCAGTACTTC. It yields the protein CASSDRGHEQYF.

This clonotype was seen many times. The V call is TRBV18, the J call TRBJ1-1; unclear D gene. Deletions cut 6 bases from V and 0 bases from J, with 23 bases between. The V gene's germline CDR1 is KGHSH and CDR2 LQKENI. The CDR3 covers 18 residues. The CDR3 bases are TGTGCCAGCTCCCCCACGAGAGTTGAATACAAGATGAACACTGAAGCTTTCTTT. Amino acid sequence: CASSPTRVEYKMNTEAFF. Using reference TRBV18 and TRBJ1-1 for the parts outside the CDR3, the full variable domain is NAGVMQNPRHLVRRRGQEARLRCSPMKGHSHVYWYRQLPEEGLKFMVYLQKENIIDESGMPKERFSAEFPKEGPSILRIQQVVRGDSAAYFCASSPTRVEYKMNTEAFFGQGTRLTVV.

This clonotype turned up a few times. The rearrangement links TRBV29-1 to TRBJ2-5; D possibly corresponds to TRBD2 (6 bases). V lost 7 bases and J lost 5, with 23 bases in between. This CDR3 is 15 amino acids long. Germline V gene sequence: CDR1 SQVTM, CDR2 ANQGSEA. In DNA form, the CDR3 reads TGCAGCGCCGAAGGAGGGTCCCGCATACTGGAGACCCAGTACTTC. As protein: CSAEGGSRILETQYF.

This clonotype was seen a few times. This CDR3 is CSARLGGGSSYEQYF. The CDR3 coding sequence is TGCAGTGCTAGGCTCGGCGGGGGCTCCTCCTACGAGCAGTACTTC. The J gene is TRBJ2-7, the V gene TRBV20-1; D is perhaps TRBD2 (7 bases). Deletions cut 3 bases from V and 0 bases from J, with 15 bases between. Germline values: CDR1 DFQATT, CDR2 SNEGSKA (reference sequence). The CDR3 contains 15 residues.

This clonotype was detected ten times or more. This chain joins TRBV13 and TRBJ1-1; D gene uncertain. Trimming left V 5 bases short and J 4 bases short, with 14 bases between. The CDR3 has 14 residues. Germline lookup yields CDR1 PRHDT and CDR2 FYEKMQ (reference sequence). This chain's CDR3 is CASSPRSLGTEAFF. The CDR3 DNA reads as TGTGCCAGCAGCCCCCGGTCCCTGGGCACTGAAGCTTTCTTT.

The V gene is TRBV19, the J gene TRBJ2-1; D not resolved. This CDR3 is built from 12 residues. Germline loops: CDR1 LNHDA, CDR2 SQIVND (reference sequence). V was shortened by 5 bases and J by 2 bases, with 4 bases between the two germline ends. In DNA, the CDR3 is TGTGCCAGTAGTGGAACCTACAATGAGCAGTTCTTC. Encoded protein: CASSGTYNEQFF.

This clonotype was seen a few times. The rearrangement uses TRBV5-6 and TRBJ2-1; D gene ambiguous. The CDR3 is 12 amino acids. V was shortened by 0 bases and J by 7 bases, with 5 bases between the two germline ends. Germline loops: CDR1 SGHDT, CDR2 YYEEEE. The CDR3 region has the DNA TGTGCCAGCAGCTTGGCGTGGAATGAGCAGTTCTTC. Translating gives CASSLAWNEQFF. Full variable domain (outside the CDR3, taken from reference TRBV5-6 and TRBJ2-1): DAGVTQSPTHLIKTRGQQVTLRCSPKSGHDTVSWYQQALGQGPQFIFQYYEEEERQRGNFPDRFSGHQFPNYSSELNVNALLLGDSALYLCASSLAWNEQFFGPGTRLTVL.

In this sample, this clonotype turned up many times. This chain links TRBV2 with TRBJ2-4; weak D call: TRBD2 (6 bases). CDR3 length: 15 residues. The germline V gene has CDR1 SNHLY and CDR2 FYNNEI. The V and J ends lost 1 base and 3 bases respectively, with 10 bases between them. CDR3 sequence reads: CASSEGGEFKNIQYF. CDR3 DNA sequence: TGTGCCAGCAGTGAAGGGGGGGAGTTCAAAAACATTCAGTACTTC. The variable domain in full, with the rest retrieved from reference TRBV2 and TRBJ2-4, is EPEVTQTPSHQVTQMGQEVILRCVPISNHLYFYWYRQILGQKVEFLVSFYNNEISEKSEIFDDQFSVERPDGSNFTLKIRSTKLEDSAMYFCASSEGGEFKNIQYFGAGTRLSVL.

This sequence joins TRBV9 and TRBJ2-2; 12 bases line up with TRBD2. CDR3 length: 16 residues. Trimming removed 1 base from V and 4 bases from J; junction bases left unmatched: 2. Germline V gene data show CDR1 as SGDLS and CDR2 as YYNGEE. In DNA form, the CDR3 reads TGTGCCAGCAGCGTACTAGCGGGAGGGCCCACCGGGGAGCTGTTTTTT. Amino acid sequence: CASSVLAGGPTGELFF.

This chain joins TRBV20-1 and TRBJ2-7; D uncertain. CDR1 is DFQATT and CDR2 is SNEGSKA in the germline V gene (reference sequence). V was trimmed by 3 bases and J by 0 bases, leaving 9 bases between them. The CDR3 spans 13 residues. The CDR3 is CSARIKSSYEQYF. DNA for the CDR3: TGCAGTGCTAGGATAAAGAGCTCCTACGAGCAGTACTTC.

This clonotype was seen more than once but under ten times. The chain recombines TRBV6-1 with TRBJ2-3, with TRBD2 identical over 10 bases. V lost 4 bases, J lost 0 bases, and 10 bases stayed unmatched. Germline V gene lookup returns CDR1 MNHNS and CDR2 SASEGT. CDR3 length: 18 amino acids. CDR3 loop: CASSASRGLASSTDTQYF. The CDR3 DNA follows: TGTGCCAGCAGTGCCTCTCGGGGACTAGCGTCTAGCACAGATACGCAGTATTTT.

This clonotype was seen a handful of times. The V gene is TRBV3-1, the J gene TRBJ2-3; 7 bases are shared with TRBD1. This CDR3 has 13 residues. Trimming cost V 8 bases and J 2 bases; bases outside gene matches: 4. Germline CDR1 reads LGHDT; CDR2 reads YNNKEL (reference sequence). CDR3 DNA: TGTGCCAGCCGACAGGGTCCCACAGATACGCAGTATTTT. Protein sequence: CASRQGPTDTQYF.

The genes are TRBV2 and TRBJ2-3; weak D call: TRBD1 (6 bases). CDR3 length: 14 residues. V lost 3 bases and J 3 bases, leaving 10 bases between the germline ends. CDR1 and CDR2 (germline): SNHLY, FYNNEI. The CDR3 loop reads CASSEAQGTDTQYF. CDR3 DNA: TGTGCCAGCAGTGAGGCCCAGGGGACAGATACGCAGTATTTT.

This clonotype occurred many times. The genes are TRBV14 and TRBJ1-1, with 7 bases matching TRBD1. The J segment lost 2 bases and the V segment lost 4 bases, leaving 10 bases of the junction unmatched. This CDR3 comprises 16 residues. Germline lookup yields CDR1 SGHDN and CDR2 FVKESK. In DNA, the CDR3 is TGTGCCAGCAGCCCTCAAAGGGGGCGGGGAAACACTGAAGCTTTCTTT. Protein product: CASSPQRGRGNTEAFF.